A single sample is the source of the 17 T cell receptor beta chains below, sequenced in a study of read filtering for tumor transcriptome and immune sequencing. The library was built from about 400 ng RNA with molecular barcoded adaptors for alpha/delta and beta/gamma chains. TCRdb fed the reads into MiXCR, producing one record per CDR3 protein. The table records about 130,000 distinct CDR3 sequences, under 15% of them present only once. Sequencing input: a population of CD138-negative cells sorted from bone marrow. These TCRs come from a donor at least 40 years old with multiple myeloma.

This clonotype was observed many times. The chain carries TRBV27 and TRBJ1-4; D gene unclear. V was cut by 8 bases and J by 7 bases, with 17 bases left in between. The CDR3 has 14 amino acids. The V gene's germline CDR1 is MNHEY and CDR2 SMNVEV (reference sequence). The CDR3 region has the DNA TGTGCCAGCGCACTGCGGGGATCCCTTGAAAAACTGTTTTTT. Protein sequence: CASALRGSLEKLFF.

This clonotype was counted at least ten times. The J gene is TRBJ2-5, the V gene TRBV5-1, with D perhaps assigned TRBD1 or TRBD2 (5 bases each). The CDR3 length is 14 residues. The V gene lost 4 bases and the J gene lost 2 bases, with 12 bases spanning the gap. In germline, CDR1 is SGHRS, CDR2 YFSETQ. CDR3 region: CASSTGTVQETQYF. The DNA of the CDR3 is TGCGCCAGCAGCACCGGGACCGTTCAAGAGACCCAGTACTTC.

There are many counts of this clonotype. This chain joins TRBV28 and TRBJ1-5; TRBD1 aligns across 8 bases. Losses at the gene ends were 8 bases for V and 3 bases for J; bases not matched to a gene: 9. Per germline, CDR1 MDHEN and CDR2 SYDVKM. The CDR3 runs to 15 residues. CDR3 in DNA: TGTGCCAGCGCCAAGCGACAGGGGAACAATCAGCCCCAGCATTTT. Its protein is CASAKRQGNNQPQHF.

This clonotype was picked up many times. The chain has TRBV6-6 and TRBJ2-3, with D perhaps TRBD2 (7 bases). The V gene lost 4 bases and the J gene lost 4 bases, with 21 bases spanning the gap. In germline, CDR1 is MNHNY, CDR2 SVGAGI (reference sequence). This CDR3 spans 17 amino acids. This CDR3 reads CASSWGPGGPRPDTQYF. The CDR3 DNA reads TGTGCCAGCAGTTGGGGACCGGGGGGCCCAAGACCAGATACGCAGTATTTT.

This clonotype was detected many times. CDR3 region: CASSQRDRGFSPLHF. CDR3 coding DNA: TGTGCCAGCAGCCAACGGGACAGGGGGTTTTCACCCCTCCACTTT. The V gene is TRBV3-1, the J gene TRBJ1-6, with TRBD1 matching 11 bases. The V and J ends lost 2 bases and 9 bases, in that order; junction bases with no gene match: 3. Germline CDR1 LGHDT, CDR2 YNNKEL (reference sequence). This CDR3 comprises 15 residues.

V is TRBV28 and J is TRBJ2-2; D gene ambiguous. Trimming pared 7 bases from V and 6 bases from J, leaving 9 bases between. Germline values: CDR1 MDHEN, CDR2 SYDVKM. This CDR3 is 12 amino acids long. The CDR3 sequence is CASTGHSGELFF. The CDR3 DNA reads TGTGCCAGCACTGGGCATTCCGGGGAGCTGTTTTTT.

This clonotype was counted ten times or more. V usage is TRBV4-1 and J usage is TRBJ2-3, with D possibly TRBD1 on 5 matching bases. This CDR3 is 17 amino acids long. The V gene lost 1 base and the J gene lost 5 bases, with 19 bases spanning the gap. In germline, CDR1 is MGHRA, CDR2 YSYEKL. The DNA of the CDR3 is TGCGCCAGCAGCCAAGGAGGAAGTGTAGGGGCGCGAGATACGCAGTATTTT. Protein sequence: CASSQGGSVGARDTQYF.

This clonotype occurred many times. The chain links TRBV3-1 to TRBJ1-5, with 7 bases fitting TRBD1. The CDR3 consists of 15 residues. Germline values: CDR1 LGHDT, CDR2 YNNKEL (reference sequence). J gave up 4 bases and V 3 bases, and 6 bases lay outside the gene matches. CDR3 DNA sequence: TGTGCCAGCAGCCAGGCGACAGGGATGAATCAGCCCCAGCATTTT. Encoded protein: CASSQATGMNQPQHF.

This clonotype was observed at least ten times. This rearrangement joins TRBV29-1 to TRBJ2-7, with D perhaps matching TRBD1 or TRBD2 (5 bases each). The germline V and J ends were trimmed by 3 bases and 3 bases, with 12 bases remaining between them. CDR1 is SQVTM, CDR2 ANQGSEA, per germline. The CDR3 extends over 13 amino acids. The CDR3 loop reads CSVESQRGYEQYF. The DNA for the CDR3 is TGCAGCGTTGAGTCGCAGAGGGGCTACGAGCAGTACTTC.

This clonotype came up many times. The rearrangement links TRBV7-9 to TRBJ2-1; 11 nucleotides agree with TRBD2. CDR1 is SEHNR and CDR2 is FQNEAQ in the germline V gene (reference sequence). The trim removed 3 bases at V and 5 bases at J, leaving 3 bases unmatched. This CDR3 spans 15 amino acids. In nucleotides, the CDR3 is TGTGCCAGCAGCTTCCTAGCGGGAGGTCACAATGAGCAGTTCTTC. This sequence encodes CASSFLAGGHNEQFF.

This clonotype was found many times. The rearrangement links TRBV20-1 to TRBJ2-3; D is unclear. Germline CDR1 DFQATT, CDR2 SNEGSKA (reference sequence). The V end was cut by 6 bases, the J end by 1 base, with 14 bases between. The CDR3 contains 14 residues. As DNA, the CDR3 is TGCAGTGCCCAGGTGGTGGGCCGCACAGATACGCAGTATTTT. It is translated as CSAQVVGRTDTQYF.

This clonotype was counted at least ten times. The CDR3 bases are TGCAGTGCTAGTGGTAGCTTTGAATTGAACACTGAAGCTTTCTTT. Its translation is CSASGSFELNTEAFF. The gene calls are TRBV20-1 and TRBJ1-1, with D hard to call. Per the germline V gene, CDR1 is DFQATT and CDR2 is SNEGSKA (reference sequence). The V gene lost 3 bases and the J gene lost 0 bases, with 14 bases spanning the gap. CDR3 size: 15 residues.

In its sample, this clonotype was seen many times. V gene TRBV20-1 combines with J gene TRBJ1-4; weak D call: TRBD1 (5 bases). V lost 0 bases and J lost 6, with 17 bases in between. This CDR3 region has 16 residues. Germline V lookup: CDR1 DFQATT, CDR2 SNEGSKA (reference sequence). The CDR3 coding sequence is TGCAGTGCTAGAGATAGGGTAACGGGGGGTGATGAAAAACTGTTTTTT. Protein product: CSARDRVTGGDEKLFF.

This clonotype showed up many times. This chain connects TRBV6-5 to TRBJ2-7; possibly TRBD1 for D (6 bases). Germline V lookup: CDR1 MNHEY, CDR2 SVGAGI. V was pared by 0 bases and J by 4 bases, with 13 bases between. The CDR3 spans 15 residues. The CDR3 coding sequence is TGTGCCAGCAGTTACTCCATTTGGGGGCAGTACGAGCAGTACTTC. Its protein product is CASSYSIWGQYEQYF.

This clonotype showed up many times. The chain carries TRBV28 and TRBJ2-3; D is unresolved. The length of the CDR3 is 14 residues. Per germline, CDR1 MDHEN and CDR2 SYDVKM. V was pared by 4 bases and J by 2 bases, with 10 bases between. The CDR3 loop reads CASSSQSFTDTQYF. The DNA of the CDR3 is TGTGCCAGCAGTTCACAGTCTTTCACAGATACGCAGTATTTT.

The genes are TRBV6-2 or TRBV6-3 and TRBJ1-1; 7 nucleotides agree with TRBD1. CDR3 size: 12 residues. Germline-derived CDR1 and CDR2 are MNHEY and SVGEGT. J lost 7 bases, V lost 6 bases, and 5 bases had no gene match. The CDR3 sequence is CASRDRRYEAFF. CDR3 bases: TGTGCCAGCAGGGACAGGAGATATGAAGCTTTCTTT.

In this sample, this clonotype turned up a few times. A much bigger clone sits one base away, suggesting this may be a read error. CDR3 sequence: CASSRPDGSEQFF. In DNA form, the CDR3 reads TGTGCCAGCAGCCGCCCGGACGGGTCAGAGCAGTTCTTC. This chain joins TRBV7-9 and TRBJ2-1; D is undetermined. Germline V gene data show CDR1 as SEHNR and CDR2 as FQNEAQ (reference sequence). V was shortened by 5 bases and J by 10 bases, with 15 bases between the two germline ends. The CDR3 sequence is 13 residues long.